Below, one T cell receptor beta chain is given with its context. Its recognized antigen is unknown. Nothing much larger sits one base from this clone, and base qualities are not available. V is trimmed back by 5 bases and J by 11 bases, and the junction contains 7 bases that no gene match accounts for. The CDR3 goes from the cysteine to the phenylalanine over 12 residues. The entry retains the CDR3 DNA only, 36 bases that are in frame from base 1. Based on the germline V gene (reference sequence), the CDR1 and CDR2 sequences are PRHDT and FYEKMQ. TCRbeta CDR3 regions were amplified from genomic DNA by means of the immunoSEQ Assay, a bias-controlled multiplex PCR. The study's own analysis went as follows. Nucleated cell counts per sample were estimated from amplification of reference gene primers within the assay. To quantify the absolute abundance of each unique TCRbeta CDR3 rearrangement, sequence reads were collapsed and filtered. Productive Simpson clonality was computed per sample as the square root of Simpson's diversity index over productive rearrangements. TCRdb obtained this table from immuneACCESS and retained in-frame rearrangements with V and J assigned. These tables miss some clones; where compared with another copy, unresolved V genes account for less than half of the shortfall, and the remainder is unexplained. The V and J calls and clone size come from that table; D and trimming were worked out from the DNA. This sample holds about 91,000 clones; 80% to 90% were observed only once. The ten largest clonotypes hold 7.5% to 9.5% of the sample.

The data were taken from a study of blood T cell repertoires in COVID-19 (dated by TCRdb to 2018 to 2021). For the study in its entirety: Samples covering the acute and convalescent phases of COVID-19 were provided by collaborators in the United States, Italy and Spain. The prospective study material was composed of cDNA or gDNA derived from T cells, B-cell-depleted T cells, or PBMCs. Deeply sampled blood TCRbeta repertoires from subjects exposed to, actively infected with, or recovered from COVID-19 were included in the dataset. The repertoires were made available in a free public database intended to serve as a resource for research on the immune response to SARS-CoV-2. Samples came from the ongoing ImmuneRACE study (first 160 participants) plus 1,254 subjects from 6 global collaborators. Sample metadata almost always included a de-identified subject ID, COVID-19 status, age in years and sex. Where available, HLA class I and class II types were obtained from metadata supplied by the sample provider rather than from assay-based typing. Here is what the overall study found, with its caveats: The amount of clinical and demographic metadata varied by source and participant and was provided uncurated.

Whole blood was collected in K2EDTA tubes by collaborating institutions according to the institutions' own protocols. For TCRbeta analysis, collaborators shipped samples as frozen whole blood, isolated PBMCs, or DNA extracted from either of those sample types. This TCR was sampled from a woman between 65 and 79 years old with acute or convalescent COVID-19. The sequencing input was peripheral blood. The V gene is TRBV13 and the J gene is TRBJ1-1; 8 junctional bases match TRBD1. The DNA sequence follows: TGTGCCAGCAGCGCCCCCCGGGACAGGGCTTTCTTT. It codes for CASSAPRDRAFF.